This passage covers 16 T cell receptor beta chains from one sample sequenced in a study of blood T cell repertoires in COVID-19 (dated by TCRdb to 2018 to 2021). Preparation of the library involved the immunoSEQ multiplex PCR assay. Held by TCRdb, this immuneACCESS table contains in-frame sequences only and omits some clones. Under half of the omission traces to an unresolved V gene where checked; the cause of the rest is unknown. This sample holds hundreds of thousands of clones; roughly four fifths were observed only once. The ten largest clonotypes hold roughly 9.4% of the sample. Material for sequencing was peripheral blood. The receptors derive from a woman between 50 and 59 years old who had recovered from COVID-19.

This sequence joins TRBV21-1 and TRBJ2-5; no check of the table's D call, TRBD2, against the DNA was made. TRBV21-1 is reported as a pseudogene. This CDR3 is 14 amino acids long. In DNA form, the CDR3 reads TGTGCCAGCAGCAAAGAAAAAGCGGGAGAGACCCAGTACTTC. Translated, it gives CASSKEKAGETQYF.

The chain is built from TRBV10-3 and TRBJ2-7, with TRBD1 matching 7 bases. This CDR3 region has 14 residues. CDR1 is ENHRY and CDR2 is SYGVKD in the germline V gene. The ends lost 3 bases at V and 1 base at J; junction bases unmatched: 3. CDR3 DNA: TGTGCCATCAGTGAACGGACAGGATCCTACGAGCAGTACTTC. Protein product: CAISERTGSYEQYF.

The V gene is TRBV7-2, the J gene TRBJ1-1; the D is unclear. This CDR3 comprises 13 residues. The V gene's germline CDR1 is SGHTA and CDR2 FQGNSA. Between the trimmed V and J ends, which lost 5 bases and 2 bases, there was a span of 9 bases. CDR3 bases: TGTGCCAGCAGCCCGTACATTAACACTGAAGCTTTCTTT. Translated: CASSPYINTEAFF.

This chain uses TRBV5-1 with TRBJ2-3; 9 bases are a match to TRBD2. The CDR3 covers 16 residues. Trimming at V came to 4 bases and at J to 6 bases, leaving 12 bases not matched to a gene. CDR1 and CDR2 from the germline V gene are SGHRS and YFSETQ. This CDR3 is CASSPPLAGGLDTQYF. Written as DNA, the CDR3 is TGCGCCAGCAGCCCCCCTTTGGCGGGGGGGCTCGATACGCAGTATTTT.

The chain has TRBV10-2 and TRBJ2-5; 7 nucleotides agree with TRBD1. CDR1 and CDR2 from the germline V gene are WSHSY and SAAADI. The CDR3 consists of 13 residues. V lost 6 bases to trimming and J lost 5 bases; unmatched junction nucleotides: 6. CDR3 residues: CASRTGLLETQYF. The DNA of the CDR3 is TGCGCCAGCAGGACAGGGTTATTGGAGACCCAGTACTTC.

V gene TRBV19 combines with J gene TRBJ1-5; tentatively, D is TRBD1 (6 bases). Germline-derived CDR1 and CDR2 are LNHDA and SQIVND (reference sequence). Trimming removed 6 bases from V and 0 bases from J, with 15 bases in between. CDR3 size: 16 residues. The chain's CDR3 is CASSGQSSYSNQPQHF. The CDR3 coding sequence is TGTGCCAGTAGCGGACAGTCCTCGTATAGCAATCAGCCCCAGCATTTT. Full variable domain (rest looked up from reference TRBV19 and TRBJ1-5): DGGITQSPKYLFRKEGQNVTLSCEQNLNHDAMYWYRQDPGQGLRLIYYSQIVNDFQKGDIAEGYSVSREKKESFPLTVTSAQKNPTAFYLCASSGQSSYSNQPQHFGDGTRLSIL.

The chain couples TRBV28 to TRBJ1-5; D gene ambiguous. Per the germline V gene, CDR1 is MDHEN and CDR2 is SYDVKM. V lost 8 bases and J 0 bases, leaving 23 bases between the germline ends. The CDR3 spans 18 residues. The CDR3 DNA sequence: TGTGCCAGCGGCCCCTCCCGCGGGCTCCCTTATAGCAATCAGCCCCAGCATTTT. Amino acids: CASGPSRGLPYSNQPQHF.

Only a few counts were recorded for this clone. The V call is TRBV24-1, the J call TRBJ2-2; D perhaps matches TRBD2 (6 bases). Per the germline V gene, CDR1 is KGHDR and CDR2 is SFDVKD. V dropped 0 bases and J dropped 1 base, with 11 bases sitting between them. There are 17 residues in the CDR3. CDR3 sequence: CATSDLGGDRNTGELFF. CDR3 sequence (DNA): TGTGCCACCAGTGATTTGGGAGGGGATAGGAACACCGGGGAGCTGTTTTTT.

The chain joins TRBV5-6 to TRBJ1-3; 7 bases are a match to TRBD1. Trimming cost V 3 bases and J 4 bases; bases outside gene matches: 4. The V gene's germline CDR1 is SGHDT and CDR2 YYEEEE. The CDR3 totals 14 residues. The CDR3 region is CASSSQTGGNTIYF. CDR3 coding DNA: TGTGCCAGCAGCTCACAGACAGGGGGAAACACCATATATTTT.

The rearrangement uses TRBV4-3 and TRBJ1-2; 8 bases align to TRBD1. CDR3 length: 15 amino acids. J was trimmed by 0 bases and V by 1 base; bases with no gene match: 1. Looked up from germline, CDR1 is LGHNA and CDR2 is YSLEER. The CDR3 loop reads CASSQATGANYGYTF. CDR3 nucleotide sequence: TGCGCCAGCAGCCAAGCGACAGGGGCTAACTATGGCTACACCTTC.

This clone was detected once. The chain recombines TRBV19 with TRBJ1-1; D is ambiguous. Germline CDR1 reads LNHDA; CDR2 reads SQIVND (reference sequence). There are 13 residues in the CDR3. V lost 0 bases, J lost 7 bases, and 9 bases lay in between. Here the CDR3 reads CASSIDGEGEAFF. Written as DNA, the CDR3 is TGTGCCAGTAGTATAGATGGCGAGGGTGAAGCTTTCTTT. The complete variable domain, with remaining parts taken from reference TRBV19 and TRBJ1-1, reads DGGITQSPKYLFRKEGQNVTLSCEQNLNHDAMYWYRQDPGQGLRLIYYSQIVNDFQKGDIAEGYSVSREKKESFPLTVTSAQKNPTAFYLCASSIDGEGEAFFGQGTRLTVV.

This clone came up once. The chain is built from TRBV5-1 and TRBJ2-1; D is perhaps TRBD2 (6 bases). The germline gives CDR1 SGHRS, CDR2 YFSETQ. V lost 6 bases and J lost 7, with 14 bases in between. The CDR3 loop spans 13 amino acids. This chain's CDR3 is CASTAGQGNEQFF. CDR3 DNA sequence: TGCGCCAGCACCGCGGGGCAGGGTAATGAGCAGTTCTTC.

The gene calls are TRBV6-2 or TRBV6-3 and TRBJ2-7, with 9 nucleotides matching TRBD2. V dropped 6 bases and J dropped 6; count of bases not matched to a gene: 12. This CDR3 spans 15 amino acids. The germline gives CDR1 MNHEY, CDR2 SVGEGT. The DNA for the CDR3 is TGTGCCAGCAGCCCCTCGGGCGGGAGGGGCATCGAGCAGTACTTC. Translated: CASSPSGGRGIEQYF.

This chain joins TRBV24-1 and TRBJ2-2, with no clear D. The germline CDR1 and CDR2 sequences are KGHDR and SFDVKD. Trimming pared 3 bases from V and 2 bases from J, leaving 21 bases between. The CDR3 covers 19 residues. The CDR3 spells CATSDRREQSQENTGELFF. The CDR3 nucleotides are TGTGCCACCAGTGATCGCCGCGAACAGAGCCAAGAAAACACCGGGGAGCTGTTTTTT.

The chain recombines TRBV7-8 with TRBJ2-5, with D possibly TRBD1 on 6 matching bases. Deletions cut 1 base from V and 1 base from J, with 13 bases between. This CDR3 is built from 16 residues. CDR1 is SGHVS, CDR2 FQNEAQ, per germline. The CDR3 loop reads CASSLVRGRGQETQYF. The CDR3 DNA sequence: TGTGCCAGCAGCTTAGTCCGGGGCAGGGGCCAAGAGACCCAGTACTTC.

The rearrangement links TRBV21-1 to TRBJ2-2; the table's D call of TRBD2 was not tested on the DNA. TRBV21-1 is annotated as a pseudogene. CDR3 length: 18 residues. The CDR3 loop reads CASSFYRRSGDYTGELFF. In nucleotides, the CDR3 is TGTGCCAGCAGCTTCTATCGGCGGTCCGGAGACTACACCGGGGAGCTGTTTTTT.